These T cell receptor beta chains were read from a single sample in a study of blood T cells in healthy people across ages. TCRdb processed the 5' RACE reads anew with MiXCR; each CDR3 protein has one entry. The sample comprises 1 million or so distinct CDR3 sequences, 45% of which are singletons, and 18% rests with the top ten. Sequencing used blood. The receptor source for this set is a woman in her sixties in good health. Each CDR3 is given with its conserved first and last residue. A D gene is named only where the DNA matches it firmly. Clone size is shown for a subset of rows, as once, few, many or a class of expanded clone.

TGTGCCAGCAGCGTAGGGGTCGATAACTATGGCTACACCTTC	CASSVGVDNYGYTF	-	TRBJ1-2	TRBV9	-
TGCAGTGCTAGAAGGGACCGATCCTACAATGAGCAGTTCTTC	CSARRDRSYNEQFF	-	TRBJ2-1	TRBV20-1	few
TGCAGAGAACCAGACAGGGAGACCTACGAGCAGTACTTC	CREPDRETYEQYF	TRBD1	TRBJ2-7	TRBV20-1	many
TGTGCCAGCAGTGAACTAATACCAGCGGGAGATATTGCAGATACGCAGTATTTT	CASSELIPAGDIADTQYF	TRBD2	TRBJ2-3	TRBV6-1	few
TGTGCCAGCAGCCCGGGTGGGAGCGGCTCCTACGAGCAGTACTTC	CASSPGGSGSYEQYF	-	TRBJ2-7	TRBV9	-
TGTGCCAGCAGTTACTCTTATCCACGAGAGCAGTTCTTC	CASSYSYPREQFF	-	TRBJ2-1	TRBV6-5	few
TGTGCCAGCAGTCCGGGGACTAGCGGTTACGGGCAGTACTTC	CASSPGTSGYGQYF	TRBD2	TRBJ2-5	TRBV27	-
TGTGCCAGCAGTTTTAGCGGAGGAGATAGGGTCGAGCAGTACTTC	CASSFSGGDRVEQYF	-	TRBJ2-7	TRBV6-1	-
TGTACCAGCAGGAACCGAGGGGGAGCCAAAAACATTCAGTACTTC	CTSRNRGGAKNIQYF	-	TRBJ2-4	TRBV2	-
TGCAGCGTGAGAAGTCCAGGGGCAAACCCTGGGGATCGCTCCTACAATGAGCAGTTCTTC	CSVRSPGANPGDRSYNEQFF	-	TRBJ2-1	TRBV29-1	-
TGCGCCAGCAGCCAAGAAGGACTAGCGGGATGGAGGGAGCAGTTCTTC	CASSQEGLAGWREQFF	TRBD2	TRBJ2-1	TRBV4-1	few
TGTGCCAGCATTGGACGGAACAACTATGGCTACACCTTC	CASIGRNNYGYTF	-	TRBJ1-2	TRBV6-2/TRBV6-3	-
TGCAGTGCCCGGACTAGCGGGAGGGTCTACGAGCAGTACTTC	CSARTSGRVYEQYF	TRBD2	TRBJ2-7	TRBV20-1	few
TGTGCCAGCAGCTTAGGATTTAGCGGGGAAGAGACCCAGTACTTC	CASSLGFSGEETQYF	TRBD2	TRBJ2-5	TRBV7-9	-
TGCGCCAGCAGCCAAGATATGACGCGACGGCCTATCTCCTACGAGCAGTACTTC	CASSQDMTRRPISYEQYF	-	TRBJ2-7	TRBV4-1	-
TGTGCCAGCAGTTCTGAGGGACTAGCGGGGTCCTACAATGAGCAGTTCTTC	CASSSEGLAGSYNEQFF	TRBD2	TRBJ2-1	TRBV6-5	few
TGTGCCAGCAGTTACAATAGGGGAGACACCGGGGAGCTGTTTTTT	CASSYNRGDTGELFF	-	TRBJ2-2	TRBV6-6	-
TGTGCCAGCAGTCCTCAGACCGGCGGGGCCAACGTCCTGACTTTC	CASSPQTGGANVLTF	-	TRBJ2-6	TRBV12-3/TRBV12-4	-
TGTGCCAGCACCCAGGGAAGACTAGCGGGGATACAGAGGGGGAATGAGCAGTTCTTC	CASTQGRLAGIQRGNEQFF	TRBD2	TRBJ2-1	TRBV6-1	-
TGTGCCAGCAGCGCACAGGGGGACTATGGCTACACCTTC	CASSAQGDYGYTF	TRBD1	TRBJ1-2	TRBV5-5	-
TGTGCCACCAGCAGACAAAAATTGACAGGCAATGAGCAGTACTTC	CATSRQKLTGNEQYF	-	TRBJ2-7	TRBV15	-
TGCAGTGCCGAGTTTTTGGACGAGACCCAGTACTTC	CSAEFLDETQYF	-	TRBJ2-5	TRBV20-1	few
TGTGCCATCAGTCTGGGTGTTTCGAGCGTCCAAGAGACCCAGTACTTC	CAISLGVSSVQETQYF	-	TRBJ2-5	TRBV10-3	many
TGTACCAGCAGCTTAGGACTAGCGGGAGCCCAGGGGGGAGTGGGCACAGATACGCAGTATTTT	CTSSLGLAGAQGGVGTDTQYF	TRBD2	TRBJ2-3	TRBV7-8	-
TGTGCCAGCAGCCCTTTTCAAGGGGAAGAGACCCAGTACTTC	CASSPFQGEETQYF	-	TRBJ2-5	TRBV7-6	-
TGTGCCAGCAGTGAAGCGGGGGCGTTGGGAGCTTTCTTT	CASSEAGALGAFF	-	TRBJ1-1	TRBV6-1	once
TGTGCCACCAGCAGACTCGTCCCCTACGAGCAGTACTTC	CATSRLVPYEQYF	-	TRBJ2-7	TRBV15	few
TGCAGTGCTAGAGGACTAGCGGAGAGCTCCTACGAGCAGTACTTC	CSARGLAESSYEQYF	TRBD2	TRBJ2-7	TRBV20-1	-
TGTGCCGGCAGTTACTCAGTGGAGACGCCCTACGAGCAGTACTTC	CAGSYSVETPYEQYF	-	TRBJ2-7	TRBV6-2/TRBV6-3	-
TGTGCCAGCAGCCAAGAAGGCAGCCGAAACTATGGCTACACCTTC	CASSQEGSRNYGYTF	-	TRBJ1-2	TRBV4-2	few
TGTGCCAGCACCCCGGGAGAGGGCGAGCAGTACTTC	CASTPGEGEQYF	-	TRBJ2-7	TRBV11-2	-
TGTGCCAGCTCAGCATCAGGGGGGAATGGCTACACCTTC	CASSASGGNGYTF	TRBD1	TRBJ1-2	TRBV18	-
TGTGCCAGCAGCAACTACGTAGACTCGAGCTCCTACAATGAGCAGTTCTTC	CASSNYVDSSSYNEQFF	-	TRBJ2-1	TRBV6-1	-
TGTGCCAGCAGCTTCCGGACTAGCGGGCATCAAGAGACCCAGTACTTC	CASSFRTSGHQETQYF	TRBD2	TRBJ2-5	TRBV7-9	-
TGTGCCATCGCGGGAGGGTCCTACGAGCAGTACTTC	CAIAGGSYEQYF	TRBD2	TRBJ2-7	TRBV10-3	-
TGTGCCAGCAGTTTCGCCGGTAATGAAAAACTGTTTTTT	CASSFAGNEKLFF	-	TRBJ1-4	TRBV12-3/TRBV12-4	-
TGTGCCATCAGTGAGCCGGGACTAGCGAGGTCCTACAATGAGCAGTTCTTC	CAISEPGLARSYNEQFF	TRBD2	TRBJ2-1	TRBV10-3	few
TGCAGCGTTGATATGGGATCCGAGCAGTACTTC	CSVDMGSEQYF	-	TRBJ2-7	TRBV29-1	few
TGTGCCAGCAGTTTCCTCCTAGGGGCAGATGAGCAGTTCTTC	CASSFLLGADEQFF	-	TRBJ2-1	TRBV27	few
TGTGCCAGCAGCTTAGGAAGCCGGCTCTATGACTACACCTTC	CASSLGSRLYDYTF	-	TRBJ1-2	TRBV7-9	-
TGTGCCAGCAGCTTAGCGGACAGGCATACACACTACGAGCAGTACTTC	CASSLADRHTHYEQYF	TRBD1	TRBJ2-7	TRBV7-8	few